A single sample is the source of the 24 T cell receptor beta chains below, sequenced in a study of CD8+ T cells in alopecia areata. Extracted RNA was reverse transcribed, and the resulting cDNA served as sequencing template. Some clones are missing from TCRdb's copy, which holds only in-frame ones; the method was immunoSEQ multiplex PCR. The profile shows about 120,000 clones, 55% to 65% of them singletons. The sample consisted of CD4+ T cells sorted from blood. The receptors here all came from a human donor in good health.

CDR3 coding DNA: TGCGCCAGCAGCTTGGGAGAGGTCGGCAACACCGGGGAGCTGTTTTTT. Translating gives CASSLGEVGNTGELFF. The chain combines TRBV5-1 with TRBJ2-2; no clear D. Trimming pared 0 bases from V and 2 bases from J, leaving 11 bases between. The CDR3 contains 16 residues. Per the germline V gene, CDR1 is SGHRS and CDR2 is YFSETQ.

The chain combines TRBV25-1 with TRBJ1-3, with D perhaps matching TRBD1 (6 bases). V lost 7 bases and J lost 1, with 14 bases in between. The length of the CDR3 is 15 residues. CDR1 and CDR2 from the germline V gene are MGHDK and SYGVNS. The CDR3 DNA follows: TGTGCCAGCACCCCCCAAGGGGGATCTGGAAACACCATATATTTT. This codes for CASTPQGGSGNTIYF.

This chain links TRBV5-1 with TRBJ2-4; D is perhaps TRBD2 (6 bases). Per the germline V gene, CDR1 is SGHRS and CDR2 is YFSETQ. With 3 bases removed from V and 9 bases from J, the gap between germline ends came to 13 bases. This CDR3 comprises 13 residues. The chain's CDR3 is CASSWTPGGIQYF. For the CDR3, the DNA is TGCGCCAGCAGCTGGACCCCCGGGGGCATTCAGTACTTC.

This sequence joins TRBV29-1 and TRBJ1-1; the D gene is possibly TRBD1 (5 bases). Looked up from germline, CDR1 is SQVTM and CDR2 is ANQGSEA. The CDR3 spans 12 residues. V was clipped by 3 bases and J by 3 bases, with 8 bases between them. CDR3: CSVEGGDTEAFF. The DNA of the CDR3 is TGCAGCGTTGAGGGGGGGGACACTGAAGCTTTCTTT.

V gene TRBV18 combines with J gene TRBJ1-2, with TRBD1 matching 9 bases. The CDR3 covers 14 residues. The junction had 3 bases not matched to a gene; V was cut back by 3 bases and J by 4 bases. The germline V gene has CDR1 KGHSH and CDR2 LQKENI. In DNA, the CDR3 is TGTGCCAGCTCACCGGAACAGGGGGCCTATGGCTACACCTTC. It encodes CASSPEQGAYGYTF.

This clone was counted only a few times. The CDR3 spells CLDCNNEQFF. The CDR3 DNA sequence: TGTTTGGACTGCAACAATGAGCAGTTCTTC. The chain links TRBV30 to TRBJ2-1; tentative D call: TRBD2 (5 bases). CDR1 and CDR2 (germline): GTSNPN, SVGIG (reference sequence). There are 10 residues in the CDR3.

This chain connects TRBV5-1 to TRBJ1-1; D unclear. There are 13 residues in the CDR3. In germline, CDR1 is SGHRS, CDR2 YFSETQ. V was clipped by 3 bases and J by 2 bases, with 8 bases between them. CDR3 coding DNA: TGCGCCAGCAGCTGGTCCGGTAACACTGAAGCTTTCTTT. The encoded protein is CASSWSGNTEAFF.

The chain joins TRBV6-6 to TRBJ2-5; no firm D call. Germline-derived CDR1 and CDR2 are MNHNY and SVGAGI (reference sequence). The CDR3 contains 13 residues. V was clipped by 2 bases and J by 5 bases, with 9 bases between them. CDR3 sequence: CASSYRMQETQYF. The CDR3 region has the DNA TGTGCCAGCAGTTACCGGATGCAGGAGACCCAGTACTTC.

This clone was picked up one time. V usage is TRBV7-9 and J usage is TRBJ1-4; 8 bases are shared with TRBD1. The germline gives CDR1 SEHNR, CDR2 FQNEAQ (reference sequence). The J segment lost 6 bases and the V segment lost 1 base, leaving 1 base of the junction unmatched. The CDR3 contains 14 residues. In DNA, the CDR3 is TGTGCCAGCAGCTTAGGGACAGGGCATGAAAAACTGTTTTTT. Amino acid sequence: CASSLGTGHEKLFF.

This chain connects TRBV7-9 to TRBJ2-1; D is uncertain. The CDR3 consists of 14 residues. V was pared by 0 bases and J by 5 bases, with 8 bases between. Germline V gives CDR1 SEHNR, CDR2 FQNEAQ (reference sequence). The CDR3 is CASSLALGNNEQFF. Written as DNA, the CDR3 is TGTGCCAGCAGCTTAGCTCTAGGGAACAATGAGCAGTTCTTC. The full variable domain, with the rest looked up from reference TRBV7-9 and TRBJ2-1, is DTGVSQNPRHKITKRGQNVTFRCDPISEHNRLYWYRQTLGQGPEFLTYFQNEAQLEKSRLLSDRFSAERPKGSFSTLEIQRTEQGDSAMYLCASSLALGNNEQFFGPGTRLTVL.

The chain joins TRBV5-1 to TRBJ1-4; 7 positions agree with TRBD1. The germline V gene has CDR1 SGHRS and CDR2 YFSETQ. This CDR3 region has 14 residues. The ends lost 0 bases at V and 6 bases at J; junction bases unmatched: 2. The CDR3 sequence is CASSLGGGDEKLFF. The DNA of the CDR3 is TGCGCCAGCAGCTTGGGAGGGGGCGATGAAAAACTGTTTTTT.

J is TRBJ1-1 and V is TRBV29-1; 7 bases are a match to TRBD1. The length of the CDR3 is 13 residues. Germline CDR1 is SQVTM and CDR2 is ANQGSEA. CDR3 in amino acids: CNVQGRMNTEAFF. The CDR3, as DNA: TGCAACGTACAGGGGCGCATGAACACTGAAGCTTTCTTT.

The chain links TRBV6-5 to TRBJ1-1; no reliable D call. V was trimmed by 5 bases and J by 0 bases, leaving 10 bases between them. The CDR3 totals 14 residues. Per the germline V gene, CDR1 is MNHEY and CDR2 is SVGAGI. Here the CDR3 DNA reads TGTGCCAGCAGTCCCTCCCTTATGAACACTGAAGCTTTCTTT. This codes for CASSPSLMNTEAFF.

This clone was recorded only once. The chain links TRBV5-1 to TRBJ2-7; D call uncertain. From germline, CDR1 is SGHRS and CDR2 YFSETQ. V was shortened by 2 bases and J by 2 bases, with 14 bases between the two germline ends. The CDR3 is 15 amino acids. CDR3 in DNA: TGCGCCAGCAGCTTTGACCCGGCGGTGGCCTACGAGCAGTACTTC. It codes for CASSFDPAVAYEQYF.

This chain connects TRBV4-1 to TRBJ1-5, with 7 positions matching TRBD1. Germline-derived CDR1 and CDR2 are MGHRA and YSYEKL. After removal of 3 bases from V and 0 bases from J, the junction contained 8 bases not matched to a gene. This CDR3 region has 17 residues. As DNA, the CDR3 is TGCGCCAGCAGCCAGACCGGGACAGACTATAGCAATCAGCCCCAGCATTTT. This sequence encodes CASSQTGTDYSNQPQHF.

V usage is TRBV9 and J usage is TRBJ1-5, with a weak D call TRBD1 (5 bases). The V gene's germline CDR1 is SGDLS and CDR2 YYNGEE. The CDR3 loop spans 14 amino acids. V was trimmed by 7 bases and J by 3 bases, leaving 14 bases between them. In DNA, the CDR3 is TGTGCCAGCGCGCGGGGCGATGTCAATCAGCCCCAGCATTTT. This gives the protein CASARGDVNQPQHF.

This clone was found a few times. The V gene is TRBV7-9, the J gene TRBJ2-7; D might be TRBD1 (5 bases). Trimming pared 2 bases from V and 4 bases from J, leaving 15 bases between. The CDR3 consists of 15 residues. Per germline, CDR1 SEHNR and CDR2 FQNEAQ (reference sequence). The CDR3 spells CASSLPVRAVYEQYF. The CDR3 DNA sequence: TGTGCCAGCAGCTTACCTGTCAGGGCGGTATACGAGCAGTACTTC.

This clone was seen once. The rearrangement links TRBV6-5 to TRBJ1-1, with TRBD1 matching 8 bases. The CDR3 is made up of 15 amino acids. V was clipped by 5 bases and J by 5 bases; unmatched bases: 10. Germline V lookup: CDR1 MNHEY, CDR2 SVGAGI. The CDR3 region is CASSLHGQGRTEAFF. CDR3 nucleotides: TGTGCCAGCAGTCTCCACGGACAGGGTAGGACTGAAGCTTTCTTT.

In this sample, this clone turned up a few times. CDR3 amino acids: CATSRDGYTDTQYF. The CDR3 DNA reads as TGTGCCACCAGCAGAGACGGATACACAGATACGCAGTATTTT. The rearrangement joins TRBV15 to TRBJ2-3, with D unclear. Trimming pared 0 bases from V and 2 bases from J, leaving 6 bases between. The length of the CDR3 is 14 residues. Germline CDR1 is LNHNV and CDR2 is YYDKDF (reference sequence).

In the case of this clone: One end of the junction varies from germline; a read error may be responsible. The chain uses TRBV13 and TRBJ2-1; 8 nucleotides align to TRBD2. The CDR3 covers 15 residues. The germline V gene has CDR1 PRHDT and CDR2 FYEKMQ (reference sequence). This chain's CDR3 is CASSPGGASDNEQFF. In nucleotides, the CDR3 is TGTGCCAGCAGCCCCGGGGGGGCCTCCGACAATGAGCAGTTCTTC.

The genes are TRBV2 and TRBJ1-5; 10 bases match TRBD1. CDR1 SNHLY and CDR2 FYNNEI come from the germline V gene. The CDR3 totals 13 residues. V lost 6 bases and J lost 7; bases outside the gene matches: 3. The CDR3 sequence is CASRGDRGQPQHF. CDR3 bases: TGTGCCAGCAGGGGGGACAGGGGCCAGCCCCAGCATTTT. The variable domain in full, with the rest retrieved from reference TRBV2 and TRBJ1-5, is EPEVTQTPSHQVTQMGQEVILRCVPISNHLYFYWYRQILGQKVEFLVSFYNNEISEKSEIFDDQFSVERPDGSNFTLKIRSTKLEDSAMYFCASRGDRGQPQHFGDGTRLSIL.

CDR3 sequence: CASSLDSTDTQYF. The CDR3 DNA sequence: TGTGCCAGCAGCTTGGACAGCACAGATACGCAGTATTTT. The chain recombines TRBV11-2 with TRBJ2-3; D is unresolved. Germline V gene lookup returns CDR1 SGHAT and CDR2 FQNNGV. This CDR3 spans 13 amino acids. V was shortened by 3 bases and J by 0 bases, with 4 bases between the two germline ends.

The V call is TRBV30, the J call TRBJ2-7; no reliable D call. The V gene lost 0 bases and the J gene lost 5 bases, with 5 bases spanning the gap. CDR1 and CDR2 (germline): GTSNPN, SVGIG (reference sequence). The CDR3 is 11 amino acids. Here the CDR3 reads CAWSVEDEQYF. CDR3 DNA sequence: TGTGCCTGGAGTGTAGAGGACGAGCAGTACTTC. Using reference TRBV30 and TRBJ2-7 for the parts outside the CDR3, the full variable domain is SQTIHQWPATLVQPVGSPLSLECTVEGTSNPNLYWYRQAAGRGLQLLFYSVGIGQISSEVPQNLSASRPQDRQFILSSKKLLLSDSGFYLCAWSVEDEQYFGPGTRLTVT.

The chain joins TRBV9 to TRBJ2-1; 9 bases agree with TRBD2. The CDR3 loop spans 15 amino acids. The V segment lost 2 bases and the J segment 9 bases; nucleotides outside the gene matches: 9. CDR1 is SGDLS and CDR2 is YYNGEE in the germline V gene. CDR3 bases: TGTGCCAGCAGCGTGCCCAGCGGGGGGATAGGTGAGCAGTTCTTC. This codes for CASSVPSGGIGEQFF.